Presented here are 24 T cell receptor beta chains from one specimen sequenced in a study of cytomegalovirus exposure and HLA in healthy donors. This PCR relied on a set of 60 Vbeta primers and 13 Jbeta primers. Sequencing used immunoSEQ multiplex PCR; TCRdb keeps in-frame clones, though not all of them. In the table there are under 250,000 clones, about 79% of which are singletons. Sequences were obtained from PBMCs. These receptors came from a male donor in good health and CMV-seronegative.

This clone was counted only a few times. This sequence joins TRBV4-1 and TRBJ2-1; 8 bases align to TRBD1. Germline V gene data show CDR1 as MGHRA and CDR2 as YSYEKL. This CDR3 contains 18 residues. V lost 4 bases and J lost 0; bases outside the gene matches: 11. The CDR3 nucleotides are TGCGCCAGCAGCCGCGCAGGGGGCCTCCCGAGCTCCTACAATGAGCAGTTCTTC. This translates into CASSRAGGLPSSYNEQFF.

This clone appeared a few times. The chain employs TRBV28 and TRBJ2-3, with 7 bases lining up with TRBD1. Germline V lookup: CDR1 MDHEN, CDR2 SYDVKM. The V segment lost 5 bases and the J segment 0 bases; nucleotides outside the gene matches: 2. The CDR3 consists of 14 residues. The CDR3 DNA reads TGTGCCAGCAGTCAGGGGGTGAGCACAGATACGCAGTATTTT. This gives the protein CASSQGVSTDTQYF.

This rearrangement joins TRBV5-5 to TRBJ1-1; D gene unclear. The germline V and J ends were trimmed by 5 bases and 3 bases, with 11 bases remaining between them. CDR3 length: 13 residues. Germline V gene sequence: CDR1 SGHKS, CDR2 YYEKEE (reference sequence). CDR3 bases: TGTGCCAGCAGGTACTTCCGAGACACTGAAGCTTTCTTT. Amino acid sequence: CASRYFRDTEAFF. The whole variable domain, remainder taken from reference TRBV5-5 and TRBJ1-1, is DAGVTQSPTHLIKTRGQQVTLRCSPISGHKSVSWYQQVLGQGPQFIFQYYEKEERGRGNFPDRFSARQFPNYSSELNVNALLLGDSALYLCASRYFRDTEAFFGQGTRLTVV.

The J gene is TRBJ1-2, the V gene TRBV7-2; D unclear. The CDR3 consists of 13 residues. CDR1 and CDR2 (germline): SGHTA, FQGNSA. V shed 5 bases and J shed 7 bases, with 14 bases lying between them. The CDR3 region has the DNA TGTGCCAGCAGCCCAACCCGACAAGCTGGCTACACCTTC. As protein: CASSPTRQAGYTF. Filled out from reference TRBV7-2 and TRBJ1-2, the complete variable domain reads GAGVSQSPSNKVTEKGKDVELRCDPISGHTALYWYRQSLGQGLEFLIYFQGNSAPDKSGLPSDRFSAERTGGSVSTLTIQRTQQEDSAVYLCASSPTRQAGYTFGSGTRLTVV.

The rearrangement uses TRBV5-4 and TRBJ2-7; unclear D gene. This CDR3 spans 13 amino acids. Between the trimmed V and J ends, which lost 1 base and 3 bases, there was a span of 8 bases. Germline CDR1 reads SGHNT; CDR2 reads YYREEE (reference sequence). Here the CDR3 reads CASSLSVSYEQYF. The DNA of the CDR3 is TGTGCCAGCAGCTTGTCGGTTAGCTACGAGCAGTACTTC.

V and J are TRBV28 and TRBJ1-5, with a tentative D call TRBD1 (5 bases). V gave up 3 bases and J gave up 7 bases, with 16 bases separating them. The germline V gene encodes CDR1 MDHEN and CDR2 SYDVKM. The CDR3 length is 15 residues. CDR3 in DNA: TGTGCCAGCAGTTTTCGAGTAACCCAGGGCCAGCCCCAGCATTTT. It specifies CASSFRVTQGQPQHF.

This chain connects TRBV4-2 to TRBJ2-7; 10 bases line up with TRBD1. The CDR3 has 17 amino acids. J gave up 8 bases and V 0 bases, and 13 bases lay outside the gene matches. The germline gives CDR1 LGHNA, CDR2 YNFKEQ. CDR3 region: CASSQDLAGQGVGQQYF. The CDR3 bases are TGTGCCAGCAGCCAAGACTTAGCAGGACAGGGGGTTGGGCAGCAGTACTTC.

V usage is TRBV19 and J usage is TRBJ1-2, with TRBD1 identical over 8 bases. V was pared by 4 bases and J by 1 base, with 8 bases of the junction left unmatched. Germline-derived CDR1 and CDR2 are LNHDA and SQIVND (reference sequence). The CDR3 is made up of 16 amino acids. CDR3: CASSTRGTGLNYGYTF. CDR3 nucleotide sequence: TGTGCCAGTAGTACTCGGGGGACAGGACTTAACTATGGCTACACCTTC.

The J gene is TRBJ2-4, the V gene TRBV30; D remains ambiguous. Trimming shortened V by 3 bases and J by 3 bases, and 15 bases separated the two germline ends. CDR3 length: 15 amino acids. Germline CDR1 reads GTSNPN; CDR2 reads SVGIG (reference sequence). This chain's CDR3 is CAWSTRGRFKNIQYF. The CDR3 nucleotides are TGTGCCTGGAGCACTCGAGGTCGGTTCAAAAACATTCAGTACTTC.

The chain recombines TRBV9 with TRBJ1-4; 9 bases are shared with TRBD1. From germline, CDR1 is SGDLS and CDR2 YYNGEE. The CDR3 contains 15 residues. J gave up 8 bases and V 4 bases, and 9 bases lay outside the gene matches. The CDR3 loop reads CASSKTGTGREKLFF. The CDR3 DNA follows: TGTGCCAGCAGCAAAACCGGGACAGGGCGCGAAAAACTGTTTTTT.

The chain combines TRBV4-2 with TRBJ1-1, with 7 positions matching TRBD1. V trimming: 0 bases; J trimming: 5 bases; junction bases outside the gene matches: 6. The germline CDR1 and CDR2 sequences are LGHNA and YNFKEQ. The CDR3 runs to 15 residues. The chain's CDR3 is CASSQETQGRTEAFF. DNA for the CDR3: TGTGCCAGCAGCCAAGAGACACAGGGGAGAACTGAAGCTTTCTTT.

The rearrangement uses TRBV7-2 and TRBJ2-5, with D tentatively TRBD1 (6 bases). This CDR3 spans 14 amino acids. V was trimmed by 3 bases and J by 3 bases, leaving 11 bases between them. The germline V gene encodes CDR1 SGHTA and CDR2 FQGNSA. Here the CDR3 reads CASSFDRYEETQYF. Written as DNA, the CDR3 is TGTGCCAGCAGCTTCGACAGGTACGAAGAGACCCAGTACTTC.

V and J are TRBV28 and TRBJ1-2; 7 bases agree with TRBD1. Losses at the gene ends were 6 bases for V and 8 bases for J; bases not matched to a gene: 9. The CDR3 runs 13 residues. The germline gives CDR1 MDHEN, CDR2 SYDVKM. The CDR3 region is CASRKQGPRGYTF. DNA of the CDR3: TGTGCCAGCAGGAAACAGGGGCCAAGGGGCTACACCTTC.

The chain carries TRBV30 and TRBJ1-2; no reliable D call. Per the germline V gene, CDR1 is GTSNPN and CDR2 is SVGIG (reference sequence). The CDR3 totals 13 residues. V lost 0 bases and J 5 bases, leaving 10 bases between the germline ends. The CDR3 nucleotides read TGTGCCTGGAGTGTGGGCGGGGTTTATGGCTACACCTTC. This gives the protein CAWSVGGVYGYTF.

This chain links TRBV4-2 with TRBJ1-1; 7 nucleotides match TRBD1. V was clipped by 5 bases and J by 1 base; unmatched bases: 10. From germline, CDR1 is LGHNA and CDR2 YNFKEQ. The CDR3 covers 16 residues. The CDR3: CASSTGTEPPNTEAFF. CDR3 nucleotide sequence: TGTGCCAGCAGCACCGGGACAGAACCTCCGAACACTGAAGCTTTCTTT.

The V and J genes are TRBV6-1 and TRBJ1-4; TRBD1 is a possible D gene (6 bases). This CDR3 is 15 amino acids long. Germline values: CDR1 MNHNS, CDR2 SASEGT. V was cut by 7 bases and J by 3 bases, with 15 bases left in between. The CDR3 loop is CASNTQGAANEKLFF. In DNA, the CDR3 is TGTGCCAGCAACACACAGGGCGCGGCTAATGAAAAACTGTTTTTT.

In its sample, this clone was seen once. V is TRBV19 and J is TRBJ1-2, with no clear D. The CDR3 runs 12 residues. Germline CDR1 is LNHDA and CDR2 is SQIVND (reference sequence). V lost 3 bases and J 5 bases, leaving 7 bases between the germline ends. In DNA, the CDR3 is TGTGCCAGTAGTATGGGAGGATATGGCTACACCTTC. It yields the protein CASSMGGYGYTF.

The chain has TRBV7-8 and TRBJ1-2; a weak D match, TRBD1 (5 bases). Germline V gene data show CDR1 as SGHVS and CDR2 as FQNEAQ. V gave up 1 base and J gave up 2 bases, with 14 bases separating them. This CDR3 is built from 16 residues. In DNA, the CDR3 is TGTGCCAGCAGCTTAGGGAGTGCAGGGTGGAACTATGGCTACACCTTC. Translated: CASSLGSAGWNYGYTF.

The chain is built from TRBV29-1 and TRBJ1-1; 8 bases are a match to TRBD1. The CDR3 loop spans 12 amino acids. Trimming removed 7 bases from V and 4 bases from J; junction bases left unmatched: 5. Germline-derived CDR1 and CDR2 are SQVTM and ANQGSEA. The CDR3 DNA reads as TGCAGCGCTAATACAGGGGGCACTGAAGCTTTCTTT. It is translated as CSANTGGTEAFF.

The CDR3 nucleotides are TGTGCCAGCAGTTACGCGGTGGGACAGGGGGCCACTGAAGCTTTCTTT. Translating it yields CASSYAVGQGATEAFF. This sequence joins TRBV6-5 and TRBJ1-1, with TRBD1 identical over 12 bases. This CDR3 spans 16 amino acids. Germline CDR1 is MNHEY and CDR2 is SVGAGI. The junction had 5 bases not matched to a gene; V was cut back by 2 bases and J by 4 bases.

J is TRBJ2-1 and V is TRBV10-3; 10 bases agree with TRBD2. The CDR3 loop spans 15 amino acids. Per germline, CDR1 ENHRY and CDR2 SYGVKD. The trim removed 8 bases at V and 4 bases at J, leaving 8 bases unmatched. The CDR3 DNA sequence: TGTGCCATCTCGGGGACTAGCGCTACATACAATGAGCAGTTCTTC. Its protein product is CAISGTSATYNEQFF.

This sequence joins TRBV11-1 and TRBJ2-7, with no clear D. The V gene lost 5 bases and the J gene lost 0 bases, with 11 bases spanning the gap. This CDR3 comprises 14 residues. The germline gives CDR1 SGHAT, CDR2 FQDESV (reference sequence). CDR3 coding DNA: TGTGCCAGCAGCCCCGGCGCGGTCTCCTACGAGCAGTACTTC. Residues: CASSPGAVSYEQYF. Together with reference TRBV11-1 and TRBJ2-7, the CDR3 gives the full variable domain: EAEVAQSPRYKITEKSQAVAFWCDPISGHATLYWYRQILGQGPELLVQFQDESVVDDSQLPKDRFSAERLKGVDSTLKIQPAELGDSAMYLCASSPGAVSYEQYFGPGTRLTVT.

The chain employs TRBV10-1 and TRBJ1-1; unclear D gene. Trimming stripped 0 bases from V and 1 base from J, with 6 bases between. There are 14 residues in the CDR3. Germline V CDR1 and CDR2: WNHNN, SYGVQD (reference sequence). CDR3 sequence (DNA): TGCGCCAGCAGTGAGTCGGGAGCGAACACTGAAGCTTTCTTT. This translates into CASSESGANTEAFF.

The chain links TRBV30 to TRBJ1-1; D is uncertain. CDR3 length equals 13 residues. Germline CDR1 is GTSNPN and CDR2 is SVGIG (reference sequence). Trimming shortened V by 2 bases and J by 5 bases, and 12 bases separated the two germline ends. Here the CDR3 DNA reads TGTGCCTGGAGTTATACAAGGGAGACTGAAGCTTTCTTT. Protein: CAWSYTRETEAFF.